This note documents a single TCR beta chain sequence. This entry belongs to a study of blood T cell repertoires in COVID-19. Study background: Sample material is recorded as cDNA or gDNA derived from T cells, B-cell-depleted T cells, or PBMCs.

The method was immunoSEQ multiplex PCR; TCRdb's version includes in-frame clones alone and lacks a portion of them. The data show around 31,000 clones, roughly nine tenths seen once. The CDR3 totals 18 residues. Germline CDR1 is SGHVS and CDR2 is FQNEAQ. Trimming removed 2 bases from V and 0 bases from J; junction bases left unmatched: 10. The chain couples TRBV7-8 to TRBJ2-7; 10 bases fit TRBD2. Sequenced: peripheral blood. This TCR came from a man aged 55 to 69 with acute or convalescent COVID-19. The CDR3 here is CASSLFTRTSGSSYEQYF. In DNA, the CDR3 is TGTGCCAGCAGCTTATTCACAAGGACTAGCGGATCCTCCTACGAGCAGTACTTC. Combining the CDR3 with reference TRBV7-8 and TRBJ2-7 gives the whole variable domain GAGVSQSPRYKVAKRGQDVALRCDPISGHVSLFWYQQALGQGPEFLTYFQNEAQLDKSGLPSDRFFAERPEGSVSTLKIQRTQQEDSAVYLCASSLFTRTSGSSYEQYFGPGTRLTVT.